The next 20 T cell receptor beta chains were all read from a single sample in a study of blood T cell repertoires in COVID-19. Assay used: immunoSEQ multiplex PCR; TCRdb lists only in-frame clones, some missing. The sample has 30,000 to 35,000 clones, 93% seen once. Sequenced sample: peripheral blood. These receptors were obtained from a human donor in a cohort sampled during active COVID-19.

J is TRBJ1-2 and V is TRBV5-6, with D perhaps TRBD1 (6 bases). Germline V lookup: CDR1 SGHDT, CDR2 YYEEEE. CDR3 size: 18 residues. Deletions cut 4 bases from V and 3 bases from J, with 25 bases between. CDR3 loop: CASSENGTPGEKDYGYTF. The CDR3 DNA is TGTGCCAGCAGCGAAAACGGGACACCGGGCGAAAAGGACTATGGCTACACCTTC.

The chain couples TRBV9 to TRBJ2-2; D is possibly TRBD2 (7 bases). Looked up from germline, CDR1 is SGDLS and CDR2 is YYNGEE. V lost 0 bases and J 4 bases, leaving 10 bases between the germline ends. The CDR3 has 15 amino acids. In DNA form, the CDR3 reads TGTGCCAGCAGCGTAGAGGGGGGGTCCACCGGGGAGCTGTTTTTT. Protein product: CASSVEGGSTGELFF.

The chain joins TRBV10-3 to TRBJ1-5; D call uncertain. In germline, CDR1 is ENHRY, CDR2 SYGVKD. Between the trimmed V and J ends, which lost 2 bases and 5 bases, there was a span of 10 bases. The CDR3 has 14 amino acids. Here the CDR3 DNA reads TGTGCCATCAGTGAGACGAAAGGAGATCAGCCCCAGCATTTT. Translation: CAISETKGDQPQHF.

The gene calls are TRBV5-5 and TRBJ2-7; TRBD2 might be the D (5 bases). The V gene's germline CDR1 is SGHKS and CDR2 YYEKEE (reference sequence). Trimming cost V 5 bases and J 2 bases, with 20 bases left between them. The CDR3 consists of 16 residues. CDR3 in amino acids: CASSSDRTSWTYEQYF. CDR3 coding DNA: TGTGCCAGCAGTTCCGATCGGACTTCCTGGACCTACGAGCAGTACTTC.

For the CDR3, the DNA is TGTGCCAGCAGCGTAGACCCGACAGGGGGCAAAGTGGCCGGGGAGCTGTTTTTT. Its translation is CASSVDPTGGKVAGELFF. The chain couples TRBV9 to TRBJ2-2; 10 bases are shared with TRBD1. V dropped 0 bases and J dropped 6; count of bases not matched to a gene: 11. The CDR3 is 18 residues long. Germline V CDR1 and CDR2: SGDLS, YYNGEE.

The DNA for the CDR3 is TGTGCCAGCAGTGTGGGGGGTGGCAGATACTACGAGCAGTACTTC. Translated, it gives CASSVGGGRYYEQYF. The J gene is TRBJ2-7, the V gene TRBV2, with D possibly being TRBD2 (6 bases). Germline V gene lookup returns CDR1 SNHLY and CDR2 FYNNEI. V dropped 4 bases and J dropped 3 bases, with 16 bases sitting between them. The CDR3 spans 15 residues.

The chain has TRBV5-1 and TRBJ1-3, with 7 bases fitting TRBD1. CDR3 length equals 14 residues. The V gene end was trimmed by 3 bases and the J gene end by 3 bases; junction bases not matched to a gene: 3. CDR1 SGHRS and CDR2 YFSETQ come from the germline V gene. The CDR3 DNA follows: TGCGCCAGCAGCTCGACAGGGAGTGGAAACACCATATATTTT. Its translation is CASSSTGSGNTIYF.

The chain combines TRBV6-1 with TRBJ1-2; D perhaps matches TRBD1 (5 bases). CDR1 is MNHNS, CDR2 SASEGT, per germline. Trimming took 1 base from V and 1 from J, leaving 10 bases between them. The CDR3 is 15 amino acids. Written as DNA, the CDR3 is TGTGCCAGCAGTGAAGAGGTTCAGGGTAACTATGGCTACACCTTC. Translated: CASSEEVQGNYGYTF.

The CDR3: CASVTNYGYTF. The CDR3 DNA follows: TGTGCCAGCGTAACTAACTATGGCTACACCTTC. This chain joins TRBV12-3 or TRBV12-4 and TRBJ1-2; D is undetermined. Trimming left V 8 bases short and J 0 bases short, with 4 bases between. This CDR3 has 11 residues.

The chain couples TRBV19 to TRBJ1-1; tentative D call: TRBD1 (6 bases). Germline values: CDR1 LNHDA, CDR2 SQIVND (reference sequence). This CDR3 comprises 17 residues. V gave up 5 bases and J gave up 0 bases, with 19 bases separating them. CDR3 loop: CASSRGDGGTLNTEAFF. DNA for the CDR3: TGTGCCAGTAGTCGGGGGGACGGGGGCACACTGAACACTGAAGCTTTCTTT.

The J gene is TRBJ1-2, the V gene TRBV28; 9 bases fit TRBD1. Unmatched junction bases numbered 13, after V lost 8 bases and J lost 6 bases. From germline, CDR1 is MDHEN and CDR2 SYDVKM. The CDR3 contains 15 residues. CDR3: CASRSSGTGIHGYTF. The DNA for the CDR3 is TGTGCCAGCCGATCATCCGGGACAGGGATACATGGCTACACCTTC.

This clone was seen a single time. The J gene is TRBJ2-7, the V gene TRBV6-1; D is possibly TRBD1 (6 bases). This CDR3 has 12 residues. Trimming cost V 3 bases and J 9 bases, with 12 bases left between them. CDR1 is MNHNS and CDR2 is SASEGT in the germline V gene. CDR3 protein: CASSDQGTVQYF. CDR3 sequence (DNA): TGTGCCAGCAGTGATCAGGGGACCGTGCAGTACTTC.

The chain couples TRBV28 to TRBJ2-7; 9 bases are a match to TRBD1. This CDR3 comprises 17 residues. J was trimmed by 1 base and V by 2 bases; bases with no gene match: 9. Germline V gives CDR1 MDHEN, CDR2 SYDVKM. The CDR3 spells CASSLTGQGLGSYEQYF. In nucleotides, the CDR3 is TGTGCCAGCAGTTTAACGGGACAGGGCCTAGGGTCCTACGAGCAGTACTTC. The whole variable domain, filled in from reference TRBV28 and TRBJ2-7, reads DVKVTQSSRYLVKRTGEKVFLECVQDMDHENMFWYRQDPGLGLRLIYFSYDVKMKEKGDIPEGYSVSREKKERFSLILESASTNQTSMYLCASSLTGQGLGSYEQYFGPGTRLTVT.

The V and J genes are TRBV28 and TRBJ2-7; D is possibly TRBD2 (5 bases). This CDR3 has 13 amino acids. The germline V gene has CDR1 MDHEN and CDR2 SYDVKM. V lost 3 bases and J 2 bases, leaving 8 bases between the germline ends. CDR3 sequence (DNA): TGTGCCAGCAGTTTGTCTAGCCCCTACGAGCAGTACTTC. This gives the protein CASSLSSPYEQYF.

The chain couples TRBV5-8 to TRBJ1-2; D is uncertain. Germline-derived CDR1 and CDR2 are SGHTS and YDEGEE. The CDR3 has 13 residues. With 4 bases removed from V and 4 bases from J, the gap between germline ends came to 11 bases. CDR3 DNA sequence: TGTGCCAGCAGCCAAGAGAGGATCTATGGCTACACCTTC. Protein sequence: CASSQERIYGYTF.

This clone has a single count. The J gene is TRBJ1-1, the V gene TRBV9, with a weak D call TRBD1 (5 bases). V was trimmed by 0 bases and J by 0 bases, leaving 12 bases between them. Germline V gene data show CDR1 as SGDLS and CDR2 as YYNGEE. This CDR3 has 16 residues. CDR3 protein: CASSVVSPGMNTEAFF. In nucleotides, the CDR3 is TGTGCCAGCAGCGTAGTGAGTCCAGGGATGAACACTGAAGCTTTCTTT.

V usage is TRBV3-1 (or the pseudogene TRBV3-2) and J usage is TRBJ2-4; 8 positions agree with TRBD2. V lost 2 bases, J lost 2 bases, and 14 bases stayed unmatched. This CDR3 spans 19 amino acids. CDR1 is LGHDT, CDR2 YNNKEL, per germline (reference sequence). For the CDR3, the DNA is TGTGCCAGCAGCCAAAACCTTTGGGGACTAGAGGGTTCCAAAAACATTCAGTACTTC. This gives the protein CASSQNLWGLEGSKNIQYF.

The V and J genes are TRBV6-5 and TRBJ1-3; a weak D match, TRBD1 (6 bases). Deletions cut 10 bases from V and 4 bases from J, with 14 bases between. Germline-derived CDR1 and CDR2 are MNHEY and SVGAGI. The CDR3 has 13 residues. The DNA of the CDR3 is TGTGCCATCAACAGGGAATCAGGAAACACCATATATTTT. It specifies CAINRESGNTIYF.

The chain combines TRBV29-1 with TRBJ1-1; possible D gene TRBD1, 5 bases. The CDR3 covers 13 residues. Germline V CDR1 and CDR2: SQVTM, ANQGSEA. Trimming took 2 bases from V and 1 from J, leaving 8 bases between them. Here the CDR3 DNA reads TGCAGCGTTGAAAGGGGAGGGAACACTGAAGCTTTCTTT. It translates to CSVERGGNTEAFF.

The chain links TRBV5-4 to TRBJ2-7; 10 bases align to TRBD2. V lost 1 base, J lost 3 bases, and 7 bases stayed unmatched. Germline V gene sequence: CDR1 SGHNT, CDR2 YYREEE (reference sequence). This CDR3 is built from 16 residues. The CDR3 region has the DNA TGTGCCAGCAGCTTGTCCTCTAGCGGGGGACTCTACGAGCAGTACTTC. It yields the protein CASSLSSSGGLYEQYF.